Listed here are 2 T cell receptor beta chains from one sample, sequenced in a study of cytomegalovirus exposure and HLA in healthy donors. PCR used 60 Vbeta primers and 13 Jbeta primers. The protocol was immunoSEQ multiplex PCR, while the TCRdb copy is restricted to in-frame clones and leaves out a portion. The data show about 210,000 clones, roughly 87% seen once. What was sequenced was PBMCs. The receptor set was obtained from a man aged 40-55 years in good health and CMV-seropositive.

This chain uses TRBV2 with TRBJ2-1, with D possibly matching TRBD1 (6 bases). Between the trimmed V and J ends, which lost 6 bases and 0 bases, there was a span of 12 bases. This CDR3 spans 15 amino acids. Germline CDR1 is SNHLY and CDR2 is FYNNEI. CDR3 loop: CASSATGSSYNEQFF. The CDR3 DNA is TGTGCCAGCAGCGCCACAGGGTCCTCCTACAATGAGCAGTTCTTC.

This clone showed up just once. V usage is TRBV19 and J usage is TRBJ1-3; 7 bases are shared with TRBD1. CDR3 size: 18 residues. Unmatched junction bases numbered 14, after V lost 3 bases and J lost 3 bases. Germline assignment: CDR1 LNHDA and CDR2 SQIVND (reference sequence). The CDR3 sequence is CASSIRSTGQSIGNTIYF. CDR3 coding DNA: TGTGCCAGTAGTATTCGATCGACAGGGCAGTCAATTGGAAACACCATATATTTT. The full variable domain, in which reference TRBV19 and TRBJ1-3 provide the parts outside the CDR3, is DGGITQSPKYLFRKEGQNVTLSCEQNLNHDAMYWYRQDPGQGLRLIYYSQIVNDFQKGDIAEGYSVSREKKESFPLTVTSAQKNPTAFYLCASSIRSTGQSIGNTIYFGEGSWLTVV.